The following is a T cell receptor beta chain sequence with its context. The CDR3 end shows no conserved phenylalanine or tryptophan, and so a read error is likely. TCRbeta libraries were built with three rounds of nested PCR, modified from ARM-PCR. MiXCR, run by TCRdb on the multiplex PCR reads, gives a single entry per CDR3 protein. Of approximately 100,000 distinct CDR3 sequences detected, 65% appear once; the ten largest clones hold approximately 19%. These data belong to a study of tumor and adjacent non-tumor tissue in lung cancer. This sample's RNA came from whole unsorted tissue. Distant lung tissue was collected more than 3 cm away from the tumor edge. The receptor comes from a man aged 30 to 39 with non-small cell lung cancer. Sequencing input: distant non-tumor lung tissue.

The CDR3 reads CATSSEGTEGSPLHS. In DNA form, the CDR3 reads TGTGCCACCAGTTCCGAGGGGACGGAGGGTTCACCCCTCCACTCT. This chain links TRBV6-5 with TRBJ1-6; maybe TRBD1 (5 bases). The CDR3 sequence is 15 residues long. Germline loops: CDR1 MNHEY, CDR2 SVGAGI.